The 16 T cell receptor beta chains below were found in one sample sequenced in a study of T cells in Graves' hyperthyroidism and ophthalmopathy. From RNA transcripts, TCR beta CDR3 regions were amplified. When the TCR CDR3 underwent first-round RT-PCR, the HTBI primer set was used. TCRdb fed the multiplex PCR reads into MiXCR, producing one record per CDR3 protein. The profile covers over 500,000 distinct CDR3 sequences, with around 15% appearing a single time and 14% taken by the ten largest. The source material was blood. The origin of the receptors is a woman aged 40 to 55 with Graves' hyperthyroidism.

At least ten counts were recorded for this clonotype. The chain couples TRBV12-3 or TRBV12-4 to TRBJ2-7; D is possibly TRBD1 (5 bases). The length of the CDR3 is 13 residues. V was shortened by 3 bases and J by 3 bases, with 9 bases between the two germline ends. This CDR3 is CASSFTQGYEQYF. CDR3 sequence (DNA): TGTGCCAGCAGTTTTACTCAGGGCTACGAGCAGTACTTC.

This clonotype has a count of ten or more. The V call is TRBV11-2, the J call TRBJ1-1, with D perhaps TRBD1 (6 bases). Trimming took 4 bases from V and 0 from J, leaving 12 bases between them. Germline values: CDR1 SGHAT, CDR2 FQNNGV. This CDR3 has 15 amino acids. The CDR3 DNA reads as TGTGCCAGCAGCTCACCGGACAGCTTGAACACTGAAGCTTTCTTT. This encodes CASSSPDSLNTEAFF.

This clonotype showed up many times. The V and J genes are TRBV29-1 and TRBJ2-2; TRBD1 aligns across 7 bases. Germline V lookup: CDR1 SQVTM, CDR2 ANQGSEA. V dropped 6 bases and J dropped 7; count of bases not matched to a gene: 8. The CDR3 spans 13 residues. CDR3 coding DNA: TGCAGCGTGGGACAGATCCGCAGCGGGGAGCTGTTTTTT. This sequence encodes CSVGQIRSGELFF.

This clonotype was found many times. V and J are TRBV7-9 and TRBJ2-7; TRBD1 might be the D (7 bases). The CDR3 length is 16 residues. Looked up from germline, CDR1 is SEHNR and CDR2 is FQNEAQ (reference sequence). Trimming took 5 bases from V and 2 from J, leaving 19 bases between them. The CDR3 sequence is CASSIHRGTETYEQYF. The CDR3 coding sequence is TGTGCCAGCAGCATCCACCGGGGGACAGAGACCTACGAGCAGTACTTC.

The J gene is TRBJ2-7, the V gene TRBV11-3; 9 bases fit TRBD1. Germline V gives CDR1 SGHNT, CDR2 YENEEA. This CDR3 has 14 residues. V gave up 5 bases and J gave up 7 bases; unmatched junction bases: 9. The CDR3 DNA is TGTGCCAGCAGCCGTCCCGGGACAGGGTTTGAGCAGTACTTC. It translates to CASSRPGTGFEQYF.

In this sample, this clonotype turned up many times. This chain joins TRBV2 and TRBJ1-1, with D tentatively TRBD1 (6 bases). The CDR3 spans 14 residues. Between the trimmed V and J ends, which lost 4 bases and 5 bases, there was a span of 14 bases. Germline CDR1 reads SNHLY; CDR2 reads FYNNEI. CDR3 protein: CASSGRGYSTEAFF. The DNA for the CDR3 is TGTGCCAGCAGTGGGAGGGGGTATTCTACTGAAGCTTTCTTT.

This clonotype was seen at least ten times. This chain uses TRBV5-1 with TRBJ2-6; TRBD1 aligns across 8 bases. Germline V gene data show CDR1 as SGHRS and CDR2 as YFSETQ. The CDR3 length is 16 residues. V lost 4 bases to trimming and J lost 4 bases; unmatched junction nucleotides: 7. The CDR3 protein is CASSRTGSTGANVLTF. CDR3 coding DNA: TGCGCCAGCAGCCGGACAGGGAGTACGGGGGCCAACGTCCTGACTTTC.

This clonotype was detected only a few times. The chain carries TRBV12-3 or TRBV12-4 and TRBJ2-2; a possible D gene is TRBD1 (6 bases). The CDR3 consists of 13 residues. V was cut by 5 bases and J by 7 bases, with 11 bases left in between. Here the CDR3 reads CASSKDSGGELFF. The CDR3 nucleotides are TGTGCCAGCAGTAAGGACAGCGGCGGGGAGCTGTTTTTT.

This clonotype was seen more than once but under ten times. This chain uses TRBV20-1 with TRBJ1-4; no definite D call. The CDR3 runs 15 residues. The germline gives CDR1 DFQATT, CDR2 SNEGSKA (reference sequence). Trimming left V 4 bases short and J 7 bases short, with 19 bases between. The CDR3 is CSATELGSLAEKLFF. The CDR3 DNA reads as TGCAGTGCTACGGAATTAGGGTCCCTGGCTGAAAAACTGTTTTTT.

This clonotype was seen a few times. V usage is TRBV6-2 or TRBV6-3 and J usage is TRBJ1-2, with 9 positions matching TRBD1. Trimming cost V 7 bases and J 7 bases; bases outside gene matches: 7. Germline CDR1 is MNHEY and CDR2 is SVGEGT. The length of the CDR3 is 13 residues. As DNA, the CDR3 is TGTGCCAGCATACAACAGGGGGCACTTGGCTACACCTTC. This translates into CASIQQGALGYTF.

In this sample, this clonotype turned up a few times. The gene calls are TRBV9 and TRBJ2-3; TRBD2 is a possible D gene (7 bases). V shed 4 bases and J shed 2 bases, with 26 bases lying between them. The germline CDR1 and CDR2 sequences are SGDLS and YYNGEE. The CDR3 runs 19 residues. For the CDR3, the DNA is TGTGCCAGCAGCCCGGAGAGCGGAGGGGGACTATCTTCCACAGATACGCAGTATTTT. This gives the protein CASSPESGGGLSSTDTQYF.

As for this clonotype: This may stem from a read error, because a much larger clone lies one nucleotide away. For the CDR3, the DNA is TGTGCCAGCAGTGAAGTGGGACAGGAAGGCGAAAAACTGTTTTTT. It encodes CASSEVGQEGEKLFF. The J gene is TRBJ1-4, the V gene TRBV25-1; 8 bases line up with TRBD1. After removal of 2 bases from V and 8 bases from J, the junction contained 7 bases not matched to a gene. Per the germline V gene, CDR1 is MGHDK and CDR2 is SYGVNS. The CDR3 loop spans 15 amino acids. Complete variable domain (other parts from reference TRBV25-1 and TRBJ1-4): EADIYQTPRYLVIGTGKKITLECSQTMGHDKMYWYQQDPGMELHLIHYSYGVNSTEKGDLSSESTVSRIRTEHFPLTLESARPSHTSQYLCASSEVGQEGEKLFFGSGTQLSVL.

The table lists this clonotype with a few counts. The chain links TRBV20-1 to TRBJ1-1; 7 bases align to TRBD1. In germline, CDR1 is DFQATT, CDR2 SNEGSKA (reference sequence). This CDR3 spans 14 amino acids. V shed 4 bases and J 5 bases; nucleotides not matched to a gene: 10. The chain's CDR3 is CSAIRTRGKTEAFF. For the CDR3, the DNA is TGCAGTGCTATCCGCACCAGGGGGAAGACTGAAGCTTTCTTT.

This clonotype showed up just a few times. This chain joins TRBV27 and TRBJ1-5; possibly TRBD1 for D (6 bases). Trimming left V 7 bases short and J 0 bases short, with 19 bases between. The germline gives CDR1 MNHEY, CDR2 SMNVEV (reference sequence). CDR3 length: 17 residues. This CDR3 is CASTTLGGIYSNQPQHF. The CDR3 bases are TGTGCCAGCACTACCCTAGGGGGGATTTATAGCAATCAGCCCCAGCATTTT.

The sample holds many counts of this clonotype. The chain couples TRBV19 to TRBJ1-1; weak D call: TRBD1 (5 bases). This CDR3 is 15 amino acids long. Germline V gene sequence: CDR1 LNHDA, CDR2 SQIVND (reference sequence). Between the trimmed V and J ends, which lost 5 bases and 3 bases, there was a span of 16 bases. As DNA, the CDR3 is TGTGCCAGTAGTCTTGGCCCCGGGGGGGACACTGAAGCTTTCTTT. Amino acid sequence: CASSLGPGGDTEAFF.

In this sample, this clonotype turned up many times. V is TRBV5-1 and J is TRBJ1-2; 7 bases map to TRBD1. The CDR3 runs to 15 residues. Germline CDR1 and CDR2: SGHRS and YFSETQ. V shed 0 bases, J shed 8 bases, and the junction held 10 bases outside the gene matches. In nucleotides, the CDR3 is TGCGCCAGCAGCTTGGTAGGGGGCGATGCGGGAGGCTACACCTTC. As protein: CASSLVGGDAGGYTF.